Below, one T cell receptor (beta chain) is given with its context. This sample stems from a study of control samples from healthy donors and cancer patients. Profiled with immunoSEQ multiplex PCR; TCRdb holds only in-frame clones, not every one. The repertoire holds about 63,000 clones, with approximately 85% as singletons. V was pared by 7 bases and J by 7 bases, with 17 bases between. This CDR3 contains 15 residues. Per germline, CDR1 MNHEY and CDR2 SVGAGI. The clonotype was recovered from a man aged 35 to 55 in good health. This rearrangement joins TRBV6-5 to TRBJ1-6; TRBD1 is a possible D gene (5 bases). Sequencing was carried out using blood. CDR3 DNA sequence: TGTGCCAGCAACCTCCTCGGGACGGGGAATTCACCCCTCCACTTT. Its translation is CASNLLGTGNSPLHF.